Each of the 4 T cell receptor beta chains below was sequenced from the same sample in a study of blood T cell repertoires in COVID-19. The table came from immunoSEQ multiplex PCR; TCRdb's copy has only in-frame clones and leaves some out. This table has about 160,000 clones, roughly four fifths appearing once. Sequenced: peripheral blood. These receptors came from a human donor in a cohort sampled during active COVID-19.

The J gene is TRBJ2-3, the V gene TRBV5-4; 11 bases map to TRBD2. Germline values: CDR1 SGHNT, CDR2 YYREEE (reference sequence). The V and J ends lost 4 bases and 4 bases, in that order; junction bases with no gene match: 5. The CDR3 sequence is 15 residues long. The DNA of the CDR3 is TGTGCCAGCAGCCTTAGCGGGAGGGCCTCAGATACGCAGTATTTT. This encodes CASSLSGRASDTQYF.

The chain recombines TRBV14 with TRBJ2-7, with D possibly TRBD1 on 5 matching bases. This CDR3 is 14 amino acids long. Trimming removed 3 bases at V and 7 bases at J, with 16 bases between. Germline V gene lookup returns CDR1 SGHDN and CDR2 FVKESK. The CDR3 DNA reads TGTGCCAGCAGCCACAACACAAGGGGCGGAGAGCAGTACTTC. Translated, it gives CASSHNTRGGEQYF.

A few counts support this clone. The V gene is TRBV2, the J gene TRBJ2-1, with 12 bases matching TRBD2. Germline loops: CDR1 SNHLY, CDR2 FYNNEI. CDR3 length equals 15 residues. V gave up 2 bases and J gave up 14 bases; unmatched junction bases: 10. CDR3 in amino acids: CASSESRTSGNYKFF. CDR3 sequence (DNA): TGTGCCAGCAGTGAATCTAGGACTAGCGGGAATTATAAGTTCTTC.

Of note for this clone: The sample holds other DNA sequences that translate to the same CDR3. The chain has TRBV3-1 (or the pseudogene TRBV3-2) and TRBJ2-5; tentatively, D is TRBD1 (5 bases). Trimming cost V 1 base and J 5 bases, with 11 bases left between them. This CDR3 has 14 amino acids. In germline, CDR1 is LGHDT, CDR2 YNNKEL (reference sequence). The CDR3 DNA is TGTGCCAGCAGCCAAGTCAGGGTAGGGGAGACCCAGTACTTC. Encoded protein: CASSQVRVGETQYF.